These 28 T cell receptor beta chains came from one sample sequenced in a study of OX40 agonist ivuxolimab in advanced cancers. The protocol was immunoSEQ multiplex PCR, while the TCRdb copy is restricted to in-frame clones and leaves out a portion. Of about 76,000 clones in the sample, 70% to 90% are singletons; the top ten hold roughly 6%. Specimen: CD4+ or CD8+ T cells sorted from blood, collected in a trial of the OX40 agonist ivuxolimab. The receptor source for this set is an adult with an advanced solid tumor such as melanoma, head and neck, liver or kidney cancer.

The chain is built from TRBV19 and TRBJ1-6; 11 bases agree with TRBD1. Germline CDR1 reads LNHDA; CDR2 reads SQIVND (reference sequence). The junction had 6 bases not matched to a gene; V was cut back by 6 bases and J by 5 bases. This CDR3 comprises 16 residues. The CDR3 DNA follows: TGTGCCAGTAGCCCCGGACAGGGGGCTAATAATTCACCCCTCCACTTT. Its translation: CASSPGQGANNSPLHF.

The gene calls are TRBV7-2 and TRBJ2-5, with D possibly TRBD2 on 6 matching bases. The end of the DNA is better explained by TRBJ2-7, so the J call may be wrong. The CDR3 sequence is 15 residues long. From germline, CDR1 is SGHTA and CDR2 FQGNSA. The CDR3 nucleotides read TGTGCCAGCAGCTTGGGACTTCGCGACTCCTACGAGCAGTACTTC. Translated, it gives CASSLGLRDSYEQYF.

This rearrangement joins TRBV10-2 to TRBJ2-7; weak D call: TRBD1 (6 bases). V was shortened by 7 bases and J by 5 bases, with 15 bases between the two germline ends. This CDR3 comprises 13 residues. CDR1 is WSHSY, CDR2 SAAADI, per germline. CDR3 protein: CASIRQGTHEQYF. DNA of the CDR3: TGCGCCAGCATCCGTCAGGGGACACACGAGCAGTACTTC.

The chain links TRBV19 to TRBJ2-6; D possibly corresponds to TRBD2 (5 bases). Germline lookup yields CDR1 LNHDA and CDR2 SQIVND (reference sequence). V gave up 3 bases and J gave up 1 base, with 10 bases separating them. This CDR3 spans 16 amino acids. CDR3 amino acids: CASSIPRESGANVLTF. CDR3 DNA: TGTGCCAGTAGTATTCCCCGGGAATCTGGGGCCAACGTCCTGACTTTC.

The J gene is TRBJ2-1, the V gene TRBV6-5; D possibly corresponds to TRBD1 (5 bases). Between the trimmed V and J ends, which lost 5 bases and 3 bases, there was a span of 11 bases. The germline V gene encodes CDR1 MNHEY and CDR2 SVGAGI. This CDR3 contains 14 residues. CDR3 sequence reads: CASSRQGIYNEQFF. The DNA of the CDR3 is TGTGCCAGCAGTAGGCAGGGTATCTACAATGAGCAGTTCTTC.

The V call is TRBV5-1, the J call TRBJ2-7; possibly TRBD1 for D (6 bases). The CDR3 length is 13 residues. The germline V gene encodes CDR1 SGHRS and CDR2 YFSETQ. Trimming removed 6 bases from V and 0 bases from J, with 10 bases in between. The DNA for the CDR3 is TGCGCCAGCAACACAGGGACCTCCTACGAGCAGTACTTC. It codes for CASNTGTSYEQYF. Full variable domain (rest looked up from reference TRBV5-1 and TRBJ2-7): KAGVTQTPRYLIKTRGQQVTLSCSPISGHRSVSWYQQTPGQGLQFLFEYFSETQRNKGNFPGRFSGRQFSNSRSEMNVSTLELGDSALYLCASNTGTSYEQYFGPGTRLTVT.

This clone was seen more than once but under ten times. The V call is TRBV5-1, the J call TRBJ2-6; 7 bases align to TRBD1. This CDR3 has 17 amino acids. Germline loops: CDR1 SGHRS, CDR2 YFSETQ. J gave up 4 bases and V 4 bases, and 11 bases lay outside the gene matches. CDR3 in amino acids: CASSITTTGAGANVLTF. CDR3 DNA: TGCGCCAGCAGCATCACCACAACAGGGGCCGGGGCCAACGTCCTGACTTTC.

Many counts were recorded for this clone. V usage is TRBV7-3 and J usage is TRBJ2-1; 9 bases match TRBD2. This CDR3 comprises 13 residues. The ends lost 5 bases at V and 9 bases at J; junction bases unmatched: 5. The germline CDR1 and CDR2 sequences are SGHTA and FQGTGA. CDR3 nucleotides: TGTGCCAGCAGCCCCGGACTAGCGCGTGAGCAGTTCTTC. Translating it yields CASSPGLAREQFF.

The chain joins TRBV7-6 to TRBJ2-5; no definite D call. This CDR3 comprises 14 residues. CDR1 is SGHVS and CDR2 is FNYEAQ in the germline V gene. Trimming shortened V by 1 base and J by 2 bases, and 8 bases separated the two germline ends. In DNA, the CDR3 is TGTGCCAGCAGCTTAGAGGCGCGGCAAGAGACCCAGTACTTC. Amino acid sequence: CASSLEARQETQYF.

The genes are TRBV7-9 and TRBJ2-4; the D gene is possibly TRBD1 (5 bases). Germline V gene data show CDR1 as SEHNR and CDR2 as FQNEAQ (reference sequence). The CDR3 runs to 11 residues. V lost 5 bases and J lost 10, with 9 bases in between. This CDR3 is CASSTGRIQYF. The CDR3 nucleotides are TGTGCCAGCAGCACAGGACGGATTCAGTACTTC.

The chain joins TRBV5-8 to TRBJ2-7, with TRBD1 matching over 8 bases. There are 15 residues in the CDR3. J was trimmed by 12 bases and V by 1 base; bases with no gene match: 15. From germline, CDR1 is SGHTS and CDR2 YDEGEE. This CDR3 reads CASSLLGAQGAILYF. The CDR3, as DNA: TGTGCCAGCAGCTTGCTAGGCGCCCAGGGGGCGATTTTGTACTTC.

The rearrangement links TRBV5-1 to TRBJ2-1, with 11 bases lining up with TRBD2. The CDR3 runs 16 residues. Trimming cost V 4 bases and J 9 bases; bases outside gene matches: 12. CDR1 SGHRS and CDR2 YFSETQ come from the germline V gene. The CDR3 DNA reads TGCGCCAGCAGCCCGGCCGCAACTAGCGGGAGTAGTGAGCAGTTCTTC. It translates to CASSPAATSGSSEQFF.

The rearrangement links TRBV5-1 to TRBJ2-1, with 11 bases fitting TRBD1. This CDR3 region has 16 residues. Germline-derived CDR1 and CDR2 are SGHRS and YFSETQ. Trimming cost V 2 bases and J 7 bases; bases outside gene matches: 8. CDR3 nucleotides: TGCGCCAGCAGCTTCCGGGACAGGGGGAAAGGGAATGAGCAGTTCTTC. The encoded protein is CASSFRDRGKGNEQFF.

This chain uses TRBV12-5 with TRBJ2-3; 10 positions match TRBD2. The ends lost 6 bases at V and 5 bases at J; junction bases unmatched: 14. The CDR3 runs to 17 residues. Germline loops: CDR1 LGHNT, CDR2 FRNRAP. Here the CDR3 DNA reads TGTGCTAGTGGCCTCTATGCTAGCGGGAGAACGATAGATACGCAGTATTTT. It specifies CASGLYASGRTIDTQYF.

The genes are TRBV19 and TRBJ2-1, with 8 bases matching TRBD2. This CDR3 has 15 residues. V dropped 5 bases and J dropped 0; count of bases not matched to a gene: 3. Germline CDR1 LNHDA, CDR2 SQIVND (reference sequence). The CDR3 region has the DNA TGTGCCAGTAGTGGCGGGGGGTTCTCCTACAATGAGCAGTTCTTC. It translates to CASSGGGFSYNEQFF.

The chain links TRBV19 to TRBJ2-2; unclear D gene. Germline values: CDR1 LNHDA, CDR2 SQIVND (reference sequence). V was shortened by 3 bases and J by 7 bases, with 15 bases between the two germline ends. This CDR3 comprises 15 residues. CDR3 amino acids: CASSIPALGIGELFF. The CDR3 coding sequence is TGTGCCAGTAGTATCCCTGCTCTGGGGATCGGGGAGCTGTTTTTT.

The rearrangement uses TRBV6-1 and TRBJ1-1; 8 bases map to TRBD1. Germline CDR1 reads MNHNS; CDR2 reads SASEGT. J gave up 11 bases and V 6 bases, and 5 bases lay outside the gene matches. This CDR3 region has 11 residues. The CDR3, as DNA: TGTGCCAGCAGGGAAACAGGGGGGGCTTTCTTT. The encoded protein is CASRETGGAFF.

The V and J genes are TRBV19 and TRBJ2-5; no clear D gene. The J call may be incorrect, as the DNA end agrees better with TRBJ2-7. Per germline, CDR1 LNHDA and CDR2 SQIVND (reference sequence). This CDR3 contains 16 residues. The CDR3 spells CASRKRHLRDNAEQYF. DNA for the CDR3: TGTGCCAGTAGGAAAAGACATCTTAGGGATAATGCCGAGCAGTACTTC.

The chain is built from TRBV4-2 and TRBJ2-2, with a tentative D call TRBD1 (6 bases). This CDR3 spans 17 amino acids. Between the trimmed V and J ends, which lost 0 bases and 0 bases, there was a span of 11 bases. Germline CDR1 LGHNA, CDR2 YNFKEQ. The DNA of the CDR3 is TGTGCCAGCAGCCAAGATATTGGGGGCACGAACACCGGGGAGCTGTTTTTT. It is translated as CASSQDIGGTNTGELFF.

The chain combines TRBV19 with TRBJ2-2; D ambiguous. Germline CDR1 is LNHDA and CDR2 is SQIVND (reference sequence). V lost 9 bases and J lost 6, with 17 bases in between. This CDR3 is 14 amino acids long. CDR3 loop: CASETTTGSGELFF. Here the CDR3 DNA reads TGTGCCAGCGAGACCACTACTGGGTCCGGGGAGCTGTTTTTT.

The V gene is TRBV5-4, the J gene TRBJ2-3; D not resolved. Trimming took 3 bases from V and 0 from J, leaving 5 bases between them. CDR3 length equals 13 residues. Germline V lookup: CDR1 SGHNT, CDR2 YYREEE (reference sequence). CDR3 nucleotides: TGTGCCAGCAGCTGGCGGAGCACAGATACGCAGTATTTT. Translating it yields CASSWRSTDTQYF. The full variable domain, its missing parts supplied by reference TRBV5-4 and TRBJ2-3, is ETGVTQSPTHLIKTRGQQVTLRCSSQSGHNTVSWYQQALGQGPQFIFQYYREEENGRGNFPPRFSGLQFPNYSSELNVNALELDDSALYLCASSWRSTDTQYFGPGTRLTVL.

The rearrangement links TRBV5-1 to TRBJ1-1; maybe TRBD1 (5 bases). The CDR3 is 15 residues long. The germline gives CDR1 SGHRS, CDR2 YFSETQ. V was clipped by 0 bases and J by 1 base, with 10 bases between them. CDR3 DNA: TGCGCCAGCAGCTTGGAAGGGGTCGGGAACACTGAAGCTTTCTTT. This translates into CASSLEGVGNTEAFF.

The chain has TRBV5-6 and TRBJ1-2; TRBD1 is a possible D gene (5 bases). Germline CDR1 is SGHDT and CDR2 is YYEEEE. The CDR3 sequence is 13 residues long. V lost 2 bases and J 1 base, leaving 6 bases between the germline ends. In DNA form, the CDR3 reads TGTGCCAGCAGCTTCGACAGTAACTATGGCTACACCTTC. It encodes CASSFDSNYGYTF.

V usage is TRBV15 and J usage is TRBJ2-7; 7 nucleotides agree with TRBD2. J was trimmed by 2 bases and V by 3 bases; bases with no gene match: 4. Germline V gene lookup returns CDR1 LNHNV and CDR2 YYDKDF (reference sequence). The CDR3 has 14 residues. The CDR3 sequence is CATSSSSGTYEQYF. The CDR3 DNA reads as TGTGCCACCAGCAGCTCTAGCGGAACCTACGAGCAGTACTTC.

Written as DNA, the CDR3 is TGTGCCAGTAGTCCTGGACAGGGCGGCTACACCTTC. The encoded protein is CASSPGQGGYTF. The V call is TRBV19, the J call TRBJ1-2; the match to TRBD1 covers 8 bases. The ends lost 5 bases at V and 8 bases at J; junction bases unmatched: 4. From germline, CDR1 is LNHDA and CDR2 SQIVND (reference sequence). This CDR3 contains 12 residues. The full variable domain, its missing parts supplied by reference TRBV19 and TRBJ1-2, is DGGITQSPKYLFRKEGQNVTLSCEQNLNHDAMYWYRQDPGQGLRLIYYSQIVNDFQKGDIAEGYSVSREKKESFPLTVTSAQKNPTAFYLCASSPGQGGYTFGSGTRLTVV.

This chain connects TRBV10-1 to TRBJ2-7; D remains unclear. The V gene lost 0 bases and the J gene lost 10 bases, with 10 bases spanning the gap. CDR1 is WNHNN, CDR2 SYGVQD, per germline (reference sequence). CDR3 length: 12 residues. The CDR3 DNA reads as TGCGCCAGCAGTGAGTCGACTCGCCGTCAGTACTTC. Translating it yields CASSESTRRQYF.

CDR3 sequence: CASRSTSGTYNEQFF. In DNA, the CDR3 is TGTGCCAGCAGATCGACTAGCGGTACCTACAATGAGCAGTTCTTC. The chain recombines TRBV6-5 with TRBJ2-1, with TRBD2 identical over 9 bases. The CDR3 totals 15 residues. J gave up 2 bases and V 6 bases, and 5 bases lay outside the gene matches. The germline gives CDR1 MNHEY, CDR2 SVGAGI.

Concerning this clone: Different DNA sequences within this sample yield the same CDR3. The gene calls are TRBV4-3 and TRBJ2-7, with D possibly being TRBD2 (6 bases). The CDR3 sequence is 14 residues long. Per the germline V gene, CDR1 is LGHNA and CDR2 is YSLEER. The V end lost 1 base, the J end lost 3 bases, and 10 bases lay between the germline ends. The CDR3 DNA follows: TGCGCCAGCAGCCAAGGTACGGGGGACTACGAGCAGTACTTC. It encodes CASSQGTGDYEQYF.